The 26 T cell receptor beta chains listed next were all sequenced from one sample in a study of T-cell reconstitution after alpha-beta-depleted transplantation in children (dated by TCRdb to 2016 to 2018). In the paper's terms, the treatment or condition label means: allogeneic hematopoietic cell transplantation with graft depleted of TCRalphabeta T cells and CD19 B cells. Library generation was performed with PCR. For sequencing, an Illumina HiSeq 2500 was employed. To normalize quantification of the TCRbeta repertoire, the TCR libraries were built with molecular barcoding that relied on unique molecular identifiers. TCRdb trimmed the raw reads at Q25, called clones with MiXCR and kept productive beta chains. All rows with the same CDR3 protein become a single entry with the most common DNA and genes. Here the sample has about 440,000 distinct CDR3 sequences; over 40% occur a single time. About 30% of the sample comes from the top ten.

The sequencing used PBMCs, collected before TCRalphabeta/CD19-depleted stem cell transplant. The receptor source for this set is a girl aged 2 to 10 with aplastic anemia, due to receive a stem cell transplant.

A word on this clonotype: Relative to the germline gene, one junction end is altered; a read error may explain this. This sequence joins TRBV29-1 and TRBJ2-5, with D perhaps TRBD1 or TRBD2 (5 bases each). This CDR3 has 14 residues. Per the germline V gene, CDR1 is SQVTM and CDR2 is ANQGSEA. The chain's CDR3 is CSVEEGRDQETQYF. DNA for the CDR3: TGCAGCGTTGAAGAAGGCAGGGACCAGGAGACCCAGTACTTC. Looking up the rest from reference TRBV29-1 and TRBJ2-5 gives the full variable domain: SAVISQKPSRDICQRGTSLTIQCQVDSQVTMMFWYRQQPGQSLTLIATANQGSEATYESGFVIDKFPISRPNLTFSTLTVSNMSPEDSSIYLCSVEEGRDQETQYFGPGTRLLVL.

The V and J genes are TRBV11-2 and TRBJ2-4, with D perhaps matching TRBD2 (5 bases). V was clipped by 1 base and J by 0 bases, with 10 bases between them. CDR1 is SGHAT, CDR2 FQNNGV, per germline. This CDR3 comprises 16 residues. The CDR3 sequence is CASSLGAGLAKNIQYF. CDR3 nucleotide sequence: TGTGCCAGCAGCTTAGGGGCCGGACTAGCCAAAAACATTCAGTACTTC.

This clonotype was observed a handful of times. The chain joins TRBV7-9 to TRBJ2-1; 7 nucleotides match TRBD2. V shed 5 bases, J shed 7 bases, and the junction held 11 bases outside the gene matches. The CDR3 is made up of 15 amino acids. Germline CDR1 is SEHNR and CDR2 is FQNEAQ (reference sequence). The CDR3: CASSPTSVPRNEQFF. The CDR3 DNA is TGTGCCAGCAGCCCTACTAGCGTTCCTCGGAATGAGCAGTTCTTC.

The rearrangement links TRBV6-2 or TRBV6-3 to TRBJ2-1; D is unclear. The germline CDR1 and CDR2 sequences are MNHEY and SVGEGT. The CDR3 covers 12 residues. V lost 1 base and J 9 bases, leaving 7 bases between the germline ends. The CDR3 nucleotides are TGTGCCAGCAGTTACTGGGCTAGTGAGCAGTTCTTC. Amino acid sequence: CASSYWASEQFF.

Details on this clonotype: The junction shows a germline mismatch at one end, possibly a read error. This chain connects TRBV20-1 to TRBJ1-4; D unclear. Germline lookup yields CDR1 DFQATT and CDR2 SNEGSKA (reference sequence). The CDR3 extends over 16 amino acids. The CDR3 protein is CCATNPIGQINEKLFF. The CDR3 DNA reads as TGCTGTGCTACGAACCCTATAGGGCAGATTAATGAAAAACTGTTTTTT.

This chain links TRBV5-1 with TRBJ2-1; D is unresolved. The CDR3 consists of 15 residues. Germline V gene sequence: CDR1 SGHRS, CDR2 YFSETQ. With 4 bases removed from V and 10 bases from J, the gap between germline ends came to 21 bases. In DNA, the CDR3 is TGCGCCAGCAGCCAGGTTGTAGCCGCTCGCCGGGAGCAGTTCTTC. Amino acids: CASSQVVAARREQFF.

The rearrangement joins TRBV6-1 to TRBJ1-1; D is perhaps TRBD1 (5 bases). This CDR3 has 11 amino acids. Trimming stripped 7 bases from V and 8 bases from J, with 11 bases between. From germline, CDR1 is MNHNS and CDR2 SASEGT. The CDR3, as DNA: TGTGCCAGCATAAACTGGGGGGAAGCTTTCTTT. Amino acid sequence: CASINWGEAFF.

The genes are TRBV6-1 and TRBJ2-2; TRBD1 matches at 8 bases. Germline V gives CDR1 MNHNS, CDR2 SASEGT. J lost 6 bases, V lost 6 bases, and 12 bases had no gene match. This CDR3 comprises 16 residues. The CDR3 DNA is TGTGCCAGCAGGGCGCGAGACAGGGGCGGATCCGGGGAGCTGTTTTTT. Translated, it gives CASRARDRGGSGELFF.

Ten or more counts support this clonotype. The chain uses TRBV12-3 or TRBV12-4 and TRBJ2-2; no firm D call. V lost 1 base to trimming and J lost 7 bases, with 10 bases between them. This CDR3 is 14 amino acids long. Here the CDR3 DNA reads TGTGCCAGCAGTTTAGGATGGTCATTCGGGGAGCTGTTTTTT. It yields the protein CASSLGWSFGELFF.

In this sample, this clonotype turned up many times. The genes are TRBV19 and TRBJ1-5; D unresolved. Germline V lookup: CDR1 LNHDA, CDR2 SQIVND (reference sequence). The V end lost 6 bases, the J end lost 1 base, and 13 bases lay between the germline ends. The CDR3 consists of 15 residues. This CDR3 reads CASRALFGSNQPQHF. Written as DNA, the CDR3 is TGTGCCAGTAGGGCGTTGTTCGGGAGCAATCAGCCCCAGCATTTT.

The rearrangement links TRBV29-1 to TRBJ2-7; the match to TRBD2 covers 12 bases. This CDR3 contains 13 residues. Germline values: CDR1 SQVTM, CDR2 ANQGSEA. CDR3 sequence (DNA): TGCAGTGTAGGGACTAGCGGGTCCTACGAGCAGTACTTC. Translating it yields CSVGTSGSYEQYF.

The J gene is TRBJ2-1, the V gene TRBV5-4, with TRBD1 identical over 9 bases. This CDR3 comprises 16 residues. Germline V gene sequence: CDR1 SGHNT, CDR2 YYREEE (reference sequence). V shed 0 bases, J shed 7 bases, and the junction held 8 bases outside the gene matches. This chain's CDR3 is CASSLGQGGFQNEQFF. The CDR3 bases are TGTGCCAGCAGCTTGGGACAGGGGGGATTCCAAAATGAGCAGTTCTTC.

This clonotype showed up just a few times. V is TRBV20-1 and J is TRBJ2-4; D remains ambiguous. The V end was cut by 1 base, the J end by 0 bases, with 13 bases between. The CDR3 covers 16 residues. CDR1 is DFQATT, CDR2 SNEGSKA, per germline (reference sequence). CDR3 protein: CSARGLIWGAKNIQYF. The CDR3 bases are TGCAGTGCTAGAGGCCTTATTTGGGGAGCCAAAAACATTCAGTACTTC.

This clonotype was observed at least ten times. This chain uses TRBV5-1 with TRBJ2-1; D uncertain. Germline V lookup: CDR1 SGHRS, CDR2 YFSETQ. The V and J ends lost 2 bases and 2 bases respectively, with 11 bases between them. CDR3 length: 15 residues. CDR3 bases: TGCGCCAGCAGCTTAAGAGCCGCAGCCTACAATGAGCAGTTCTTC. It specifies CASSLRAAAYNEQFF.

V and J are TRBV5-1 and TRBJ2-6; D gene unclear. The CDR3 length is 15 residues. In germline, CDR1 is SGHRS, CDR2 YFSETQ. Trimming stripped 4 bases from V and 2 bases from J, with 10 bases between. CDR3 DNA sequence: TGCGCCAGCAGCCCTTTGCTAGCTGGGGCCAACGTCCTGACTTTC. Translating gives CASSPLLAGANVLTF.

Notes on this clonotype: A much larger clone differs by one base, so this may be a read error. V usage is TRBV12-5 and J usage is TRBJ2-5; 9 nucleotides align to TRBD2. This CDR3 contains 13 residues. Germline loops: CDR1 LGHNT, CDR2 FRNRAP. The CDR3 reads CASVGLAGKTQHF. The CDR3 DNA reads TGTGCTAGTGTGGGACTAGCCGGGAAGACCCAGCACTTC.

This chain's CDR3 is CASSLKQSTDTQYF. Here the CDR3 DNA reads TGTGCCAGCAGTTTAAAACAGAGCACAGATACGCAGTATTTT. The J gene is TRBJ2-3, the V gene TRBV12-3 or TRBV12-4; D call uncertain. V was pared by 2 bases and J by 0 bases, with 6 bases between. The CDR3 length is 14 residues.

CDR3 in amino acids: CAWSLWTSGRQQFF. CDR3 nucleotides: TGTGCCTGGAGTCTCTGGACTAGCGGAAGGCAGCAGTTCTTC. V is TRBV30 and J is TRBJ2-1, with 10 bases matching TRBD2. Germline-derived CDR1 and CDR2 are GTSNPN and SVGIG (reference sequence). The ends lost 2 bases at V and 11 bases at J; junction bases unmatched: 9. The CDR3 consists of 14 residues. The variable domain in full, with the rest retrieved from reference TRBV30 and TRBJ2-1, is SQTIHQWPATLVQPVGSPLSLECTVEGTSNPNLYWYRQAAGRGLQLLFYSVGIGQISSEVPQNLSASRPQDRQFILSSKKLLLSDSGFYLCAWSLWTSGRQQFFGPGTRLTVL.

This clonotype was recorded at least ten times. The chain recombines TRBV4-3 with TRBJ1-4; a weak D match, TRBD1 (6 bases). The V gene lost 4 bases and the J gene lost 2 bases, with 8 bases spanning the gap. CDR3 size: 14 residues. The germline CDR1 and CDR2 sequences are LGHNA and YSLEER. CDR3 loop: CASSRGATNEKLFF. CDR3 coding DNA: TGCGCCAGCAGCCGGGGGGCCACTAATGAAAAACTGTTTTTT.

This clonotype was detected only a few times. The rearrangement links TRBV7-6 to TRBJ2-7, with TRBD2 matching 8 bases. The CDR3 runs 16 residues. Trimming at V came to 5 bases and at J to 3 bases, leaving 12 bases not matched to a gene. CDR1 and CDR2 (germline): SGHVS, FNYEAQ. The chain's CDR3 is CASSRSGGSNFYEQYF. CDR3 sequence (DNA): TGTGCCAGCAGCCGGAGCGGGGGCTCGAACTTCTACGAGCAGTACTTC.

J is TRBJ2-2 and V is TRBV12-3 or TRBV12-4; perhaps TRBD2 as D (7 bases). The CDR3 length is 16 residues. V gave up 1 base and J gave up 4 bases, with 13 bases separating them. Here the CDR3 DNA reads TGTGCCAGCAGTTTAGGGGGGCGGGGGCGCACCGGGGAGCTGTTTTTT. This encodes CASSLGGRGRTGELFF.

As for this clonotype: The junction does not match germline at one end; this may be a read error. The chain has TRBV28 and TRBJ2-6, with a tentative D call TRBD1 (5 bases). The germline gives CDR1 MDHEN, CDR2 SYDVKM. The CDR3 has 14 amino acids. CDR3 nucleotide sequence: TGTGCCAGCAGTCGGAGCTCTGGGGCCAACGTCCTGCCTTTC. As protein: CASSRSSGANVLPF.

At least ten counts were recorded for this clonotype. The CDR3 DNA sequence: TGTGCCAGCAGTTCGGTGGGAATCGAAGCTTTCTTT. Residues: CASSSVGIEAFF. The J gene is TRBJ1-1, the V gene TRBV6-5; D not certain. CDR1 and CDR2 from the germline V gene are MNHEY and SVGAGI. The CDR3 runs to 12 residues. Trimming took 4 bases from V and 8 from J, leaving 11 bases between them.

Many counts were recorded for this clonotype. As DNA, the CDR3 is TGTGCCAGCGGCAGCGGGGGCGTGGAGGGCACTGAAGCTTTCTTT. Its protein is CASGSGGVEGTEAFF. The genes are TRBV28 and TRBJ1-1; a possible D gene is TRBD1 (6 bases). CDR1 MDHEN and CDR2 SYDVKM come from the germline V gene. The CDR3 extends over 15 amino acids. Trimming stripped 8 bases from V and 4 bases from J, with 20 bases between.

DNA of the CDR3: TGCAGTGCTGCATCCTGGACTAGTCGGGCAGATACGCAGTATTTT. As protein: CSAASWTSRADTQYF. J is TRBJ2-3 and V is TRBV20-1; 7 bases are a match to TRBD2. V shed 5 bases and J 4 bases; nucleotides not matched to a gene: 12. The CDR3 loop spans 15 amino acids. Germline V CDR1 and CDR2: DFQATT, SNEGSKA (reference sequence).

This clonotype was seen a handful of times. This chain joins TRBV27 and TRBJ2-1, with 9 positions matching TRBD2. Unmatched junction bases numbered 14, after V lost 6 bases and J lost 8 bases. Germline CDR1 reads MNHEY; CDR2 reads SMNVEV (reference sequence). This CDR3 spans 16 amino acids. The CDR3 nucleotides read TGTGCCAGCAGCGCGGTCCAACTAGCGGGCCCCTATGAGCAGTTCTTC. Protein sequence: CASSAVQLAGPYEQFF.